This T cell receptor (beta chain) was found in a study of T cell responses to AZD1222 COVID-19 vaccine. Produced via immunoSEQ multiplex PCR; TCRdb's table is partial and in-frame only. This table holds about 130,000 clones, about 87% found once. This CDR3 has 16 residues. CDR1 SGHDN and CDR2 FVKESK come from the germline V gene. V lost 1 base, J lost 4 bases, and 5 bases stayed unmatched. The TCR sequence derives from an adult in good health. Sequencing used peripheral blood, obtained on day 0 of AZD1222 vaccination. This rearrangement joins TRBV14 to TRBJ2-3, with 10 bases aligning to TRBD1. The CDR3 region is CASSQGWDRGADTQYF. CDR3 coding DNA: TGTGCCAGCAGCCAAGGCTGGGACAGGGGAGCAGATACGCAGTATTTT.